Below, 2 T cell receptor beta chains from the same sample are listed, as sequenced in a study of T cell clonality in common variable immunodeficiency. Antigens of these TCRs are unknown. Overall study findings and caveats: Common variable immunodeficiency TCR beta sequences reportedly had fewer deletions and N-nucleotide insertions.

Clones were sequenced by immunoSEQ multiplex PCR, and TCRdb holds only the in-frame ones, with some missing. The sample includes around 25,000 clones, none of them occurring once. Sequencing was carried out using peripheral blood mononuclear cells. Source of these receptors: a human donor with common variable immunodeficiency.

This clone was found many times. The read halts 3 residues ahead of the CDR3 end, with the missing end drawn from the germline J gene. This chain links TRBV5-6 with TRBJ1-2; D perhaps matches TRBD1 (6 bases). This CDR3 region has 14 residues. Germline lookup yields CDR1 SGHDT and CDR2 YYEEEE. CDR3 bases read: TGTGCCAGCAGCTTAGGAAGCAGGGGAGGCGGC. Encoded protein: CASSLGSRGGG. The entire CDR3 is CASSLGSRGGGYTF.

This clone was picked up many times. Read sequence stops 3 residues before the CDR3 end, and the germline J gene provides the missing end. The genes are TRBV7-6 and TRBJ1-1, with 7 bases fitting TRBD1. Looked up from germline, CDR1 is SGHVS and CDR2 is FNYEAQ. CDR3 length: 14 amino acids. After removal of 5 bases from V and 1 base from J, the junction contained 4 bases not matched to a gene. The sequenced CDR3 bases are TGTGCCAGCAGCGCCTACAGGGGGAACACTGAA. As protein: CASSAYRGNTE. The full CDR3 protein is CASSAYRGNTEAFF.